The source of this T cell receptor (beta chain) is a study of T cells in Graves' hyperthyroidism and ophthalmopathy (dated by TCRdb to about 2019). With respect to the entire study: Peripheral blood samples were taken at the time of initial diagnosis, prior to any treatment. The paper reports TCR Vbeta CDR3 sequencing of fewer than 150 peripheral blood samples: 43 ophthalmopathy, fewer than 80 hyperthyroidism and some 17 progressor patients. Thyroid tissue and blood T-cell repertoires from about six Graves' hyperthyroidism patients were also compared in the study. The 90 to 100 discovery patients were randomly divided into training and test sets at a 7:3 ratio. After blood sampling, hyperthyroidism patients were treated with methimazole at a starting dose of 30 mg daily, and ophthalmopathy patients were treated with high-dose intravenous methylprednisolone. Prospective prediction of ophthalmopathy was tested in an independent validation cohort consisting of 18 hyperthyroidism patients and some 16 patients who later progressed to ophthalmopathy. To identify TCR V-J signatures that set the groups apart, the researchers used a discovery cohort of 90 to 100 patients, made up of around 40 with Graves' ophthalmopathy and some 60 with stable Graves' hyperthyroidism.

From V the trimming removes 3 bases and from J it removes 0 bases, while the gene matches leave 11 bases of the junction unaccounted for. The CDR3, cysteine through phenylalanine, is 18 amino acids long. The kept DNA is CDR3 alone, 54 bases in frame from the first base. General findings and caveats noted by the study authors: During validation, the model predicted progression to ophthalmopathy a median of about 6.3 months ahead of onset, with around 71% sensitivity and 72% to 80% specificity. Ophthalmopathy was separated from stable hyperthyroidism by a 13 V-J signature model, with about 88% sensitivity and 81% to 82% specificity obtained in cross-validation and 80%/75% obtained in testing. Sample size was not statistically predetermined, and investigators were not blinded to group allocation. Blood samples also contained most of the expanded thyroid clonotypes (frequency above 0.001), which suggests that blood repertoires may reflect thyroid immune responses.

Moderately to severely active disease, a Clinical Activity Score of at least 3, a NOSPECS grade of at least 4, and a duration under 3 months were present in ophthalmopathy patients. Patients with uncontrolled infections, other autoimmune diseases, pregnancy or lactation were excluded. Diagnoses were based on clinical symptoms, serum thyroxine and TRAb, thyroid ultrasound and orbital computed tomography. Ficoll-Paque density gradient centrifugation was used to isolate PBMCs from 8.5 to 10 ml of fresh peripheral blood. Trizol reagent was used to extract total RNA, and RNA quality was then checked on an Agilent 2100 Bioanalyzer. This clonotype was counted many times. Its antigen target is currently unknown. No much larger clone is present one base from it, and per-base qualities are unavailable. Amplification of TCR beta CDR3 regions was carried out from RNA transcripts. The TCR CDR3 was subjected to a first round of RT-PCR using the HTBI primer set and the Qiagen OneStep RT-PCR kit. A second multiplex PCR round built the libraries, followed by size selection and purification. Paired-end sequencing of the libraries was performed with 100 bp reads on an Illumina HiSeq2000. In the source study's methods: SOAPnuke was used to process the raw data, removing reads that contained adapters or uncalled bases, had a mean Phred below 15, or lacked an exact match to the constant primer or identifier. High-quality paired reads were merged using COPE v1.2.5, and each unique nucleotide sequence was defined as a clonotype. MiTCR v1.1 was used to align clonotypes to the IMGT TRBV, TRBD and TRBJ reference segments. Only V-J combinations with frequency above 0.0001, covering approximately 99% of repertoires, were analysed. The TCS score was defined as F50 (clonal expansion) divided by E x V (chaos), with BLOSUM62-based TCRdist calculated between CDR3 peptides within each V-J. Welch's t-statistics and random forest reduced around 550 V-J features to 13, which were used in a naive Bayes classifier (R e1071). TCRdb redid the processing of the public reads, applying fastp at Q25 and MiXCR, and retained in-frame beta chains. Merged by CDR3 protein, the rows form single entries marked with the most common genes and DNA. TCRdb's processing, not the authors' own work, is the source of the V and J calls. The sample profile shows about 270,000 distinct CDR3 sequences; roughly 22% of them were found once. The ten top clones hold roughly a third of the sample.

The sequence links TRBV12-3 or TRBV12-4 to TRBJ2-3; 8 bases in the junction line up with TRBD2. The clonotype originates from a woman between 35 and 50 years old with Graves' ophthalmopathy. The sample comprised blood. In nucleotide form, the sequence is TGTGCCAGCAGTTTCGGAGACTTAGCGGGACGTAGCACAGATACGCAGTATTTT. Its coded protein is CASSFGDLAGRSTDTQYF.